The 24 T cell receptor beta chains below were found in one sample sequenced in a study of T cells in Graves' hyperthyroidism and ophthalmopathy. Using RNA transcripts as the source, TCR beta CDR3 regions were amplified. HTBI primers were the set used in a first-round RT-PCR of the TCR CDR3. TCRdb itself ran the multiplex PCR reads through MiXCR, one entry per CDR3 protein. The sample contains 500,000 to 600,000 distinct CDR3 sequences, approximately 15% of which appear only once. Material for sequencing was blood. Source of these receptors: a woman between 18 and 29 years old with Graves' hyperthyroidism.

V gene TRBV6-1 combines with J gene TRBJ2-7; D is perhaps TRBD2 (5 bases). This CDR3 contains 13 residues. V lost 6 bases, J lost 3 bases, and 12 bases lay in between. The germline gives CDR1 MNHNS, CDR2 SASEGT. CDR3 sequence: CASSFGLRYEQYF. CDR3 sequence (DNA): TGTGCCAGCAGCTTCGGACTCCGCTACGAGCAGTACTTC.

This clonotype was detected a few times. The chain joins TRBV5-1 to TRBJ2-1; TRBD1 matches at 8 bases. This CDR3 has 13 amino acids. V lost 4 bases, J lost 9 bases, and 6 bases stayed unmatched. Germline values: CDR1 SGHRS, CDR2 YFSETQ. The CDR3 protein is CASSLTGGIEQFF. CDR3 nucleotide sequence: TGCGCCAGCAGCCTAACAGGGGGTATTGAGCAGTTCTTC.

Ten or more counts support this clonotype. The J gene is TRBJ1-5, the V gene TRBV2, with a tentative D call TRBD1 (6 bases). This CDR3 spans 17 amino acids. Trimming took off 4 bases at V and 2 bases at J, with 18 bases between the two ends. CDR1 is SNHLY and CDR2 is FYNNEI in the germline V gene. The CDR3 DNA sequence: TGTGCCAGCAGTGGCATTGGGGGGCTGAGGGGCAATCAGCCCCAGCATTTT. It is translated as CASSGIGGLRGNQPQHF.

The chain combines TRBV28 with TRBJ2-7; 9 bases line up with TRBD2. The V gene's germline CDR1 is MDHEN and CDR2 SYDVKM. This CDR3 is built from 14 residues. V lost 6 bases to trimming and J lost 4 bases; unmatched junction nucleotides: 7. The CDR3 coding sequence is TGTGCCAGCAGCATTCTAGCGGGAAGGTACGAGCAGTACTTC. It is translated as CASSILAGRYEQYF.

This clonotype has at least ten counts. The rearrangement links TRBV28 to TRBJ2-7, with D perhaps assigned TRBD1 or TRBD2 (5 bases each). Germline loops: CDR1 MDHEN, CDR2 SYDVKM. Trimming pared 6 bases from V and 4 bases from J, leaving 16 bases between. The CDR3 loop spans 14 amino acids. The CDR3 is CASSITGRTYEQYF. The CDR3 DNA reads as TGTGCCAGCAGCATCACGGGACGAACATACGAGCAGTACTTC.

This chain joins TRBV5-1 and TRBJ2-1; maybe TRBD1 (5 bases). Trimming stripped 0 bases from V and 8 bases from J, with 15 bases between. CDR1 and CDR2 (germline): SGHRS, YFSETQ. CDR3 length equals 15 residues. Here the CDR3 DNA reads TGCGCCAGCAGCTTGGGGGCAGGGTCAATCGATGAGCAGTTCTTC. Its translation is CASSLGAGSIDEQFF. The full variable domain, rest sourced from reference TRBV5-1 and TRBJ2-1, is KAGVTQTPRYLIKTRGQQVTLSCSPISGHRSVSWYQQTPGQGLQFLFEYFSETQRNKGNFPGRFSGRQFSNSRSEMNVSTLELGDSALYLCASSLGAGSIDEQFFGPGTRLTVL.

Points on this clonotype: A much larger clonotype is one base distant, so this may be a read error. V usage is TRBV3-2 and J usage is TRBJ2-2; whether TRBD2, the table's D call, matches the DNA was not checked. TRBV3-2 is a pseudogene. The CDR3 runs to 16 residues. This chain's CDR3 is CASSETRSGGTAELFF. In DNA form, the CDR3 reads TGTGCCAGCAGTGAAACGAGGAGCGGGGGGACCGCGGAGCTGTTTTTT.

This clonotype was seen repeatedly, ten times or more. In DNA form, the CDR3 reads TGTGCCAGCAGTGAAGCGCTTCAGACAGGGGGCAGGACCGGGGAGCTGTTTTTT. It specifies CASSEALQTGGRTGELFF. The gene calls are TRBV2 and TRBJ2-2, with 10 positions matching TRBD1. Germline V gene sequence: CDR1 SNHLY, CDR2 FYNNEI. The J segment lost 5 bases and the V segment lost 0 bases, leaving 9 bases of the junction unmatched. The CDR3 has 18 amino acids. Variable domain in full (rest from reference TRBV2 and TRBJ2-2): EPEVTQTPSHQVTQMGQEVILRCVPISNHLYFYWYRQILGQKVEFLVSFYNNEISEKSEIFDDQFSVERPDGSNFTLKIRSTKLEDSAMYFCASSEALQTGGRTGELFFGEGSRLTVL.

This clonotype was counted ten times or more. The V gene is TRBV6-2 or TRBV6-3, the J gene TRBJ2-1; D may match TRBD1 or TRBD2 (5 bases each). This CDR3 comprises 13 residues. V was clipped by 5 bases and J by 10 bases, with 15 bases between them. CDR1 is MNHEY, CDR2 SVGEGT, per germline. The CDR3 DNA follows: TGTGCCAGCAGTATGCCCTCGAGGGGCGAGCAGTTCTTC. Translation gives CASSMPSRGEQFF.

This clonotype appeared a few times. For the CDR3, the DNA is TGTGCCAGCAGCCTCGTTAGCTGGACAGCCTCCTACGAGCAGTACTTC. This sequence encodes CASSLVSWTASYEQYF. V gene TRBV7-9 combines with J gene TRBJ2-7; possible D gene TRBD1, 6 bases. The ends were cut back, 5 bases at V and 0 bases at J, with 17 bases in the middle. Germline CDR1 SEHNR, CDR2 FQNEAQ (reference sequence). The CDR3 is made up of 16 amino acids.

The gene calls are TRBV7-8 and TRBJ1-2; maybe TRBD1 (5 bases). CDR1 and CDR2 (germline): SGHVS, FQNEAQ. V was cut by 5 bases and J by 0 bases, with 13 bases left in between. This CDR3 comprises 15 residues. The CDR3 sequence is CASSRTTAANYGYTF. For the CDR3, the DNA is TGTGCCAGCAGCCGGACGACAGCAGCTAACTATGGCTACACCTTC.

V gene TRBV2 combines with J gene TRBJ2-5; 8 bases are a match to TRBD2. V lost 11 bases to trimming and J lost 4 bases; unmatched junction nucleotides: 21. The CDR3 runs to 17 residues. Germline V gene sequence: CDR1 SNHLY, CDR2 FYNNEI. CDR3 region: CADQSQTGTRALETQYF. In DNA, the CDR3 is TGTGCCGACCAAAGCCAAACCGGGACTAGAGCTTTAGAGACCCAGTACTTC. The full variable domain, its missing parts supplied by reference TRBV2 and TRBJ2-5, is EPEVTQTPSHQVTQMGQEVILRCVPISNHLYFYWYRQILGQKVEFLVSFYNNEISEKSEIFDDQFSVERPDGSNFTLKIRSTKLEDSAMYFCADQSQTGTRALETQYFGPGTRLLVL.

The genes are TRBV5-1 and TRBJ2-5; D is possibly TRBD1 (6 bases). V lost 4 bases and J lost 3, with 13 bases in between. The length of the CDR3 is 14 residues. The V gene's germline CDR1 is SGHRS and CDR2 YFSETQ. In DNA, the CDR3 is TGCGCCAGCAGCATTGGGGACATTAAAGAGACCCAGTACTTC. Protein sequence: CASSIGDIKETQYF.

The table lists this clonotype with a few counts. The rearrangement joins TRBV7-9 to TRBJ2-7; 10 bases align to TRBD2. Trimming at V came to 4 bases and at J to 4 bases, leaving 4 bases not matched to a gene. The CDR3 totals 14 residues. Germline CDR1 is SEHNR and CDR2 is FQNEAQ (reference sequence). The CDR3 spells CASSSTTSGYEQYF. In nucleotides, the CDR3 is TGTGCCAGCAGCTCGACGACTAGCGGGTACGAGCAGTACTTC.

Ten or more counts support this clonotype. The chain is built from TRBV2 and TRBJ2-7; possibly TRBD1 for D (5 bases). With 7 bases removed from V and 5 bases from J, the gap between germline ends came to 21 bases. The V gene's germline CDR1 is SNHLY and CDR2 FYNNEI. The CDR3 has 15 residues. This chain's CDR3 is CASIPQVAGSNEQYF. CDR3 DNA sequence: TGTGCCAGCATCCCCCAGGTAGCAGGGTCGAACGAGCAGTACTTC.

Ten or more counts support this clonotype. The CDR3 nucleotides are TGTGCCAGCAGTTTATCAGGTTGGGATCCAGCGGGAGAGTACGAGCAGTACTTC. Protein product: CASSLSGWDPAGEYEQYF. The chain carries TRBV27 and TRBJ2-7; 8 nucleotides match TRBD2. This CDR3 is 18 amino acids long. CDR1 is MNHEY and CDR2 is SMNVEV in the germline V gene (reference sequence). V lost 0 bases and J lost 4; bases outside the gene matches: 14.

This clonotype was found many times. The genes are TRBV27 and TRBJ2-3; tentative D call: TRBD2 (6 bases). CDR3 size: 15 residues. Germline assignment: CDR1 MNHEY and CDR2 SMNVEV (reference sequence). V gave up 3 bases and J gave up 4 bases, with 14 bases separating them. For the CDR3, the DNA is TGTGCCAGCAGTTTTGGGGACTCTGGCGCAGATACGCAGTATTTT. Translated: CASSFGDSGADTQYF.

The CDR3 here is CASSPTFVMNTEAFF. The CDR3 nucleotides are TGTGCCAGCAGCCCGACATTCGTCATGAACACTGAAGCTTTCTTT. The chain is built from TRBV5-4 and TRBJ1-1; no reliable D call. CDR1 is SGHNT and CDR2 is YYREEE in the germline V gene (reference sequence). The CDR3 runs to 15 residues. Trimming removed 4 bases at V and 0 bases at J, with 13 bases between. Full variable domain (rest looked up from reference TRBV5-4 and TRBJ1-1): ETGVTQSPTHLIKTRGQQVTLRCSSQSGHNTVSWYQQALGQGPQFIFQYYREEENGRGNFPPRFSGLQFPNYSSELNVNALELDDSALYLCASSPTFVMNTEAFFGQGTRLTVV.

This clonotype was seen ten or more times. The chain uses TRBV6-6 and TRBJ1-1, with D unresolved. V lost 0 bases and J 0 bases, leaving 2 bases between the germline ends. There are 13 residues in the CDR3. Germline V lookup: CDR1 MNHNY, CDR2 SVGAGI (reference sequence). The CDR3 DNA reads TGTGCCAGCAGTTACTCGGTGAACACTGAAGCTTTCTTT. Its protein is CASSYSVNTEAFF.

The chain couples TRBV6-2 or TRBV6-3 to TRBJ1-2; tentative D call: TRBD1 (5 bases). The V gene's germline CDR1 is MNHEY and CDR2 SVGEGT. V lost 0 bases and J 2 bases, leaving 10 bases between the germline ends. This CDR3 contains 15 residues. The CDR3 sequence is CASSYSLQGNYGYTF. The CDR3 region has the DNA TGTGCCAGCAGTTACTCTCTTCAGGGAAACTATGGCTACACCTTC.

The chain has TRBV2 and TRBJ2-2, with unresolved D. The germline V gene has CDR1 SNHLY and CDR2 FYNNEI. This CDR3 comprises 14 residues. The V gene lost 7 bases and the J gene lost 3 bases, with 12 bases spanning the gap. The CDR3 DNA is TGTGCCAGCACCGACACCTTCCACACCGGGGAGCTGTTTTTT. As protein: CASTDTFHTGELFF.

V gene TRBV14 combines with J gene TRBJ2-5; a weak D match, TRBD1 (6 bases). Trimming took 3 bases from V and 2 from J, leaving 13 bases between them. Per germline, CDR1 SGHDN and CDR2 FVKESK. This CDR3 is built from 15 residues. Here the CDR3 reads CASSQAGVGQETQYF. DNA for the CDR3: TGTGCCAGCAGCCAGGCAGGGGTTGGTCAAGAGACCCAGTACTTC.

This clonotype has only a few counts. CDR3: CASSPGNHQETQYF. CDR3 DNA: TGTGCCAGCAGCCCGGGAAATCACCAAGAGACCCAGTACTTC. J is TRBJ2-5 and V is TRBV4-2; perhaps TRBD2 as D (5 bases). V dropped 4 bases and J dropped 0 bases, with 9 bases sitting between them. The CDR3 length is 14 residues. CDR1 LGHNA and CDR2 YNFKEQ come from the germline V gene.

Turning to this clonotype: A much larger clone differs by one base, so this may be a read error. This chain links TRBV2 with TRBJ2-5, with D perhaps matching TRBD2 (5 bases). The V and J ends lost 8 bases and 7 bases respectively, with 20 bases between them. CDR3 length: 14 residues. Germline CDR1 and CDR2: SNHLY and FYNNEI. CDR3 in amino acids: CASLGRTGSGTQYF. CDR3 DNA sequence: TGTGCCAGCCTCGGCAGGACTGGTTCGGGGACCCAGTACTTC.